This TCR beta chain was recovered during a study of T cells after yellow fever vaccination. This clonotype has a handful of counts. Via MiXCR, TCRdb re-called the 5' RACE reads, giving one row per CDR3 protein. The table records 600,000 to 750,000 distinct CDR3 sequences, 9% to 15% of them present only once. CDR1 KGHDR and CDR2 SFDVKD come from the germline V gene. The CDR3 sequence is 15 residues long. With V trimmed by 2 bases and J by 2 bases, 3 bases remained unmatched. The source is a man younger than 40 who received the YFV17D yellow fever vaccine. The material sequenced was PBMCs, taken on the day of the yellow fever booster vaccination. The rearrangement uses TRBV24-1 and TRBJ2-7, with 9 bases lining up with TRBD1. The CDR3 DNA reads as TGTGCCACCAGTGATTCCGGGACAGGGACCTACGAGCAGTACTTC. This translates into CATSDSGTGTYEQYF.